The clone carrying this T cell receptor (beta chain) has just a few counts. The antigen is unknown. This specimen belongs to a study of cytomegalovirus exposure and HLA in healthy donors. Study-wide points: According to a later analysis, most TCR beta chains associated with CMV appeared HLA-restricted. The authors considered a cluster of highly shared sequence variants likely to be a sequencing artifact. Whilst most TCR sequences proved rare, a subset of public TCRs occurred across many donors.

CDR3 length: 14 residues. The PCR employed 60 Vbeta primers together with 13 Jbeta primers. Authors' processing steps: A later analysis counted 80 million or so unique TCR beta chains, 9.5 million to 12 million shared. Profiled with immunoSEQ multiplex PCR; TCRdb holds only in-frame clones, not every one. The V and J calls and clone size come from that table; D and trimming were worked out from the DNA. Of 150,000 or so clones in the sample, 76% are singletons; the top ten hold more than 3%. Material for sequencing was PBMCs. This clonotype was sampled from a male donor in good health and CMV-seronegative. The chain uses TRBV21-1 and TRBJ1-2; whether TRBD1, the table's D call, matches the DNA was not checked. TRBV21-1 is noted as a pseudogene. CDR3 protein: CASSDRDRNYGYTF. The CDR3 DNA sequence: TGTGCCAGCAGCGACCGGGACAGGAACTATGGCTACACCTTC.